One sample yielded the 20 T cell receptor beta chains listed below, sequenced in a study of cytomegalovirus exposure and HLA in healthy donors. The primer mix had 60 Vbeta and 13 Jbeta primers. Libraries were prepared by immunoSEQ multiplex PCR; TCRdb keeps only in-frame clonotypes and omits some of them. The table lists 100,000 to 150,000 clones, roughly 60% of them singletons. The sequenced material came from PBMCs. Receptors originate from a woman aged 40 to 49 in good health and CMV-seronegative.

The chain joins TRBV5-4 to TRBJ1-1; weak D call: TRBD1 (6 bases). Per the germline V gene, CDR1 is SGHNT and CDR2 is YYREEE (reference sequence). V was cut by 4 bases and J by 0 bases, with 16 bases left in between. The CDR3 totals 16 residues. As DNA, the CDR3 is TGTGCCAGCAGCCCGTCTTCAAACAGGGTGAACACTGAAGCTTTCTTT. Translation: CASSPSSNRVNTEAFF.

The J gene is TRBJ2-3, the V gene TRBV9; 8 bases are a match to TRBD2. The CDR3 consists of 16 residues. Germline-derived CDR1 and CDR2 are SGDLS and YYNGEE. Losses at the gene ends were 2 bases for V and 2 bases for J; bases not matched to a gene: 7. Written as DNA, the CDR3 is TGTGCCAGCAGCGTTTTAGCGGGGCCCCTCACAGATACGCAGTATTTT. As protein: CASSVLAGPLTDTQYF.

The CDR3 spells CASSQDEDEQYF. CDR3 sequence (DNA): TGTGCCAGCAGCCAAGATGAGGACGAGCAGTACTTC. The chain couples TRBV4-2 to TRBJ2-7; D not certain. Trimming removed 0 bases at V and 5 bases at J, with 5 bases between. The CDR3 spans 12 residues. Germline values: CDR1 LGHNA, CDR2 YNFKEQ.

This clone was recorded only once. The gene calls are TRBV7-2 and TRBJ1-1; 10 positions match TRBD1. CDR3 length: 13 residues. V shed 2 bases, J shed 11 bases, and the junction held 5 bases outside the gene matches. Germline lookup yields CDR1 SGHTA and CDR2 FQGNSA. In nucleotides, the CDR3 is TGTGCCAGCAGCTTACGAGGGACAGGGGTTGCTTTCTTT. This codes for CASSLRGTGVAFF.

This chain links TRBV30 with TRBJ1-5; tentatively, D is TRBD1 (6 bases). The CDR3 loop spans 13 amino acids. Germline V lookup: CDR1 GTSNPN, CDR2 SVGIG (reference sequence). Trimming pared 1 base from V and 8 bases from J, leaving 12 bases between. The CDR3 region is CAWSGGLSEPQHF. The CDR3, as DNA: TGTGCCTGGAGTGGGGGGCTAAGCGAGCCCCAGCATTTT. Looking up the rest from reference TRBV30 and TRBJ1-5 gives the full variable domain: SQTIHQWPATLVQPVGSPLSLECTVEGTSNPNLYWYRQAAGRGLQLLFYSVGIGQISSEVPQNLSASRPQDRQFILSSKKLLLSDSGFYLCAWSGGLSEPQHFGDGTRLSIL.

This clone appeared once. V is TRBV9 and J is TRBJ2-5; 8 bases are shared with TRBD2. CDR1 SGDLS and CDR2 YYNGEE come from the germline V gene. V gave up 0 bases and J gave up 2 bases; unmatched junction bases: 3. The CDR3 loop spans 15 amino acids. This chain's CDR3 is CASSVGTSRQETQYF. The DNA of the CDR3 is TGTGCCAGCAGCGTAGGGACTAGCAGGCAAGAGACCCAGTACTTC.

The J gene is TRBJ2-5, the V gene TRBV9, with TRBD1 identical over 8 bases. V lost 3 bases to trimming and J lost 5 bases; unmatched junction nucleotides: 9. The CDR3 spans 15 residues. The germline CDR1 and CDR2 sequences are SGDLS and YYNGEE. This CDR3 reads CASSATQGAWETQYF. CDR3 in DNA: TGTGCCAGCAGCGCTACCCAGGGGGCATGGGAGACCCAGTACTTC.

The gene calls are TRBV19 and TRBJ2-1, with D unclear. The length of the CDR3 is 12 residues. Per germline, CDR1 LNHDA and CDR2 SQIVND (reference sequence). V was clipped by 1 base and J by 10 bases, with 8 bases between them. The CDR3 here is CASSIGAVEQFF. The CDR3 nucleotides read TGTGCCAGTAGTATAGGGGCTGTAGAGCAGTTCTTC.

The CDR3 DNA follows: TGTGCCAGCAGTTTAGGAATGGACAGGGGAATCCAGCCCCAGCATTTT. Protein product: CASSLGMDRGIQPQHF. J is TRBJ1-5 and V is TRBV27; 9 bases are shared with TRBD1. Germline V gene data show CDR1 as MNHEY and CDR2 as SMNVEV (reference sequence). The CDR3 covers 16 residues. J was trimmed by 7 bases and V by 2 bases; bases with no gene match: 9.

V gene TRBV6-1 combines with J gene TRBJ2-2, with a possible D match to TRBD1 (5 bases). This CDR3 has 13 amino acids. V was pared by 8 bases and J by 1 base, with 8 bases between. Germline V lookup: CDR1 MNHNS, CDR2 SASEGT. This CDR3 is CASHGQNTGELFF. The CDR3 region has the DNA TGTGCCAGCCATGGACAGAACACCGGGGAGCTGTTTTTT.

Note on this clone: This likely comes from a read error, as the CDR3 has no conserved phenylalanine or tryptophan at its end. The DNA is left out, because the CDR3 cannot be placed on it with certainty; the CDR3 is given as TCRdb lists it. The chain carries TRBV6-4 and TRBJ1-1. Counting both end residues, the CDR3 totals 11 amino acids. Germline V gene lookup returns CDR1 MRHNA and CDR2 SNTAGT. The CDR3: CASSDSKRRGS.

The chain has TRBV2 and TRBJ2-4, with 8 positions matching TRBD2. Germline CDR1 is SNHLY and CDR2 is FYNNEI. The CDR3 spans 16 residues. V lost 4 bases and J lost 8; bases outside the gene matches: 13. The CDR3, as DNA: TGTGCCAGCAGTGGACGGCGGGGGGAGGGGGAGCACATTCAGTACTTC. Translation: CASSGRRGEGEHIQYF.

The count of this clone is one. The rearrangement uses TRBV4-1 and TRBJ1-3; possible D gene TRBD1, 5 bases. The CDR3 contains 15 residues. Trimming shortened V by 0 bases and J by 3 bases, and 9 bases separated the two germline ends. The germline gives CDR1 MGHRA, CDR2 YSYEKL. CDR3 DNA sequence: TGCGCCAGCAGCCAAGATCCCAGGGTTGGAAACACCATATATTTT. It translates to CASSQDPRVGNTIYF.

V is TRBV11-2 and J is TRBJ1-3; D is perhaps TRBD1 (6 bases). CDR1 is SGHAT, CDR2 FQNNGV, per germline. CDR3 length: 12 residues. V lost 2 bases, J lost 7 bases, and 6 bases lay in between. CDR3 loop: CASSLQGNTIYF. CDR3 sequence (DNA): TGTGCCAGCAGCTTACAGGGGAACACCATATATTTT.

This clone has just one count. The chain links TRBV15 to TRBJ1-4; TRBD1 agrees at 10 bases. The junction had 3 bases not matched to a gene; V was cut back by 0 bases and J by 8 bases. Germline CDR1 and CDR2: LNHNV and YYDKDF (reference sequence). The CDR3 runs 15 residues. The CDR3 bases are TGTGCCACCAGCAGAGATGGGACAGGGGACGAAAAACTGTTTTTT. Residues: CATSRDGTGDEKLFF.

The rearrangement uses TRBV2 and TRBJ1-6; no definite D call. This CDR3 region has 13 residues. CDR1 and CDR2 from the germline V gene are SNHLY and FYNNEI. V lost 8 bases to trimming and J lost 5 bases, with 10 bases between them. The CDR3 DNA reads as TGTGCCAGCTTGGTGGCAGATAATTCACCCCTCCACTTT. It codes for CASLVADNSPLHF.

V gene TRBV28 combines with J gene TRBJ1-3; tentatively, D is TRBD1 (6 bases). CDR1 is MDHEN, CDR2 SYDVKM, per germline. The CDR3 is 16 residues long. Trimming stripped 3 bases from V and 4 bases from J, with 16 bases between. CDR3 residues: CASSLDPGVSGNTIYF. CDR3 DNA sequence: TGTGCCAGCAGTTTGGATCCAGGGGTATCAGGAAACACCATATATTTT.

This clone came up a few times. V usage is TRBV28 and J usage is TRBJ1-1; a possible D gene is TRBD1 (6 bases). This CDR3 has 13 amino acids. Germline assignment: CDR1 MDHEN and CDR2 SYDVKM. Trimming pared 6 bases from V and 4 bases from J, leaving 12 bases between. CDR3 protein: CASRTGSGTEAFF. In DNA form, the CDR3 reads TGTGCCAGCAGAACAGGGTCGGGCACTGAAGCTTTCTTT. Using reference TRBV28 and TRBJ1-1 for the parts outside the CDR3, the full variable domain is DVKVTQSSRYLVKRTGEKVFLECVQDMDHENMFWYRQDPGLGLRLIYFSYDVKMKEKGDIPEGYSVSREKKERFSLILESASTNQTSMYLCASRTGSGTEAFFGQGTRLTVV.

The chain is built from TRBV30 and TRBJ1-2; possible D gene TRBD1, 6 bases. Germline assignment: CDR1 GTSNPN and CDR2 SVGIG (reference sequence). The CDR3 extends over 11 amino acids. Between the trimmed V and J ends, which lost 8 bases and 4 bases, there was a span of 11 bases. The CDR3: CARGGAYGYTF. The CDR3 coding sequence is TGTGCCCGAGGGGGGGCCTATGGCTACACCTTC.

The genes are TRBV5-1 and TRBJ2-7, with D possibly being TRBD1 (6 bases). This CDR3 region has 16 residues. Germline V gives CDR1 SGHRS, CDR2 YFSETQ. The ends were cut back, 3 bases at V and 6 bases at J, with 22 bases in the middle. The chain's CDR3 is CASSSGIGTLTAEQYF. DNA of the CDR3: TGCGCCAGCAGCTCAGGGATAGGGACACTGACTGCCGAGCAGTACTTC.